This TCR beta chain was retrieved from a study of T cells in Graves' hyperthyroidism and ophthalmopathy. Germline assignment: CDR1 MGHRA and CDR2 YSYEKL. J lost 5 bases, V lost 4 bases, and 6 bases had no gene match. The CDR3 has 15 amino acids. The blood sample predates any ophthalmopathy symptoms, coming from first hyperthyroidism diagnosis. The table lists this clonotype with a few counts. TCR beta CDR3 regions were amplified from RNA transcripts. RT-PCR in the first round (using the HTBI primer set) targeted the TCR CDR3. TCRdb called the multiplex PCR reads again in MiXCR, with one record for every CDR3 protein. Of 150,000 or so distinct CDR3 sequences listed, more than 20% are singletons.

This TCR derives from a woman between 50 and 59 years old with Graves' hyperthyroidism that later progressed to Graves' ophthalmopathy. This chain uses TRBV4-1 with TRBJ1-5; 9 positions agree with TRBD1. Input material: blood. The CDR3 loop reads CASSRGTGSYQPQHF. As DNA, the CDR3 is TGCGCCAGCAGCCGGGGGACAGGGAGCTATCAGCCCCAGCATTTT.